These 26 T cell receptor beta chains came from one sample sequenced in a study of shared clonotypes between healthy human individuals. Sequenced by immunoSEQ multiplex PCR; TCRdb stores in-frame clones only, minus some. The sample comprises around 600,000 clones, approximately 96% of which are singletons, and 0.095% to 0.14% rests with the top ten. Naive CD8 populations comprised CD45RO-negative cells positively selected for CCR7, excluding terminally differentiated effector memory CD45RA+ cells. Input material: naive CD8+ T cells sorted from blood. Receptors were obtained from a woman aged 30 to 39 in good health.

This clone was picked up one time. The chain couples TRBV27 to TRBJ1-1; 7 bases map to TRBD1. The CDR3 loop spans 14 amino acids. Germline V gives CDR1 MNHEY, CDR2 SMNVEV (reference sequence). J lost 5 bases, V lost 4 bases, and 7 bases had no gene match. The CDR3 bases are TGTGCCAGCAGTTATGCAGGGGGTCGTACTGAAGCTTTCTTT. Encoded protein: CASSYAGGRTEAFF.

The V call is TRBV7-6, the J call TRBJ2-7, with a possible D match to TRBD2 (6 bases). The CDR3 covers 15 residues. CDR1 and CDR2 from the germline V gene are SGHVS and FNYEAQ. Trimming left V 7 bases short and J 6 bases short, with 22 bases between. The CDR3 DNA is TGTGCCAGCACCCCAGGTGCGGGAACACCTATCGAGCAGTACTTC. The encoded protein is CASTPGAGTPIEQYF.

The chain joins TRBV7-2 to TRBJ2-3; D is perhaps TRBD1 or TRBD2 (7 bases each). The V gene's germline CDR1 is SGHTA and CDR2 FQGNSA. The length of the CDR3 is 16 residues. V was shortened by 4 bases and J by 4 bases, with 18 bases between the two germline ends. This CDR3 reads CASSSWTRGGPDTQYF. The CDR3 DNA reads as TGTGCCAGCAGCTCATGGACTAGAGGGGGCCCAGATACGCAGTATTTT. Complete variable domain (other parts from reference TRBV7-2 and TRBJ2-3): GAGVSQSPSNKVTEKGKDVELRCDPISGHTALYWYRQSLGQGLEFLIYFQGNSAPDKSGLPSDRFSAERTGGSVSTLTIQRTQQEDSAVYLCASSSWTRGGPDTQYFGPGTRLTVL.

The rearrangement links TRBV21-1 to TRBJ2-1; the DNA was not compared with TRBD1, the D call given in the table. TRBV21-1 is a recognized pseudogene. This CDR3 region has 17 residues. The CDR3 protein is CASSIRQGAFPYNEQFF. The CDR3 nucleotides are TGTGCCAGCAGCATTAGACAGGGGGCATTCCCCTACAATGAGCAGTTCTTC.

The chain joins TRBV28 to TRBJ2-5, with D tentatively TRBD2 (5 bases). V lost 3 bases and J 3 bases, leaving 8 bases between the germline ends. The CDR3 covers 13 residues. In germline, CDR1 is MDHEN, CDR2 SYDVKM. CDR3 loop: CASSFPAEETQYF. The CDR3 DNA reads as TGTGCCAGCAGTTTCCCAGCGGAAGAGACCCAGTACTTC.

The DNA for the CDR3 is TGTGCCAGCAGTTTGGGACTAGCGGGAGTGAATGAGCAGTTCTTC. Translation: CASSLGLAGVNEQFF. V is TRBV7-9 and J is TRBJ2-1, with TRBD2 matching over 14 bases. The CDR3 consists of 15 residues. The germline CDR1 and CDR2 sequences are SEHNR and FQNEAQ (reference sequence). V lost 6 bases and J lost 7; bases outside the gene matches: 5.

The chain recombines TRBV5-4 with TRBJ2-5, with D perhaps being TRBD1 or TRBD2 (5 bases each). Looked up from germline, CDR1 is SGHNT and CDR2 is YYREEE (reference sequence). The CDR3 totals 12 residues. Trimming removed 1 base from V and 5 bases from J, with 6 bases in between. CDR3 nucleotides: TGTGCCAGCAGCTTGTGGGGGGAGACCCAGTACTTC. Amino acids: CASSLWGETQYF.

The V call is TRBV2, the J call TRBJ2-3; 12 bases agree with TRBD2. CDR1 is SNHLY, CDR2 FYNNEI, per germline. The ends lost 10 bases at V and 6 bases at J; junction bases unmatched: 8. CDR3 size: 14 residues. This CDR3 reads CAIQTSGSVDTQYF. CDR3 coding DNA: TGTGCCATTCAGACTAGCGGGAGCGTTGATACGCAGTATTTT.

The chain uses TRBV30 and TRBJ2-1, with D unclear. Germline loops: CDR1 GTSNPN, CDR2 SVGIG (reference sequence). Trimming cost V 0 bases and J 8 bases, with 17 bases left between them. The CDR3 length is 15 residues. In DNA form, the CDR3 reads TGTGCCTGGAGTGTAGGGCTCCTCCCAGGCGATGAGCAGTTCTTC. Translating gives CAWSVGLLPGDEQFF.

DNA for the CDR3: TGTGCCAGCAGTTACTTGGACACCTCCTACGAGCAGTACTTC. This encodes CASSYLDTSYEQYF. The chain couples TRBV6-5 to TRBJ2-7; maybe TRBD1 (5 bases). The germline gives CDR1 MNHEY, CDR2 SVGAGI. V gave up 1 base and J gave up 0 bases, with 7 bases separating them. The length of the CDR3 is 14 residues.

The chain couples TRBV28 to TRBJ1-1; the D is unclear. The CDR3 is 12 amino acids. Per the germline V gene, CDR1 is MDHEN and CDR2 is SYDVKM. The V end was cut by 6 bases, the J end by 6 bases, with 11 bases between. CDR3 nucleotides: TGTGCCAGCAGCCCAGCTAACGCTGAAGCTTTCTTT. Protein product: CASSPANAEAFF.

This chain links TRBV2 with TRBJ1-2, with a weak D call TRBD1 (6 bases). The CDR3 runs 14 residues. Trimming shortened V by 3 bases and J by 6 bases, and 14 bases separated the two germline ends. Looked up from germline, CDR1 is SNHLY and CDR2 is FYNNEI. CDR3 sequence reads: CASSESGAGNGYTF. The DNA of the CDR3 is TGTGCCAGCAGTGAGTCAGGGGCTGGCAATGGCTACACCTTC.

This chain connects TRBV19 to TRBJ2-7, with 12 bases matching TRBD1. Germline CDR1 and CDR2: LNHDA and SQIVND (reference sequence). The CDR3 runs to 15 residues. Unmatched junction bases numbered 7, after V lost 4 bases and J lost 6 bases. The CDR3 is CASSTIRDRGPEQYF. The CDR3 DNA sequence: TGTGCCAGTAGTACGATCCGGGACAGGGGGCCCGAGCAGTACTTC. Together with reference TRBV19 and TRBJ2-7, the CDR3 gives the full variable domain: DGGITQSPKYLFRKEGQNVTLSCEQNLNHDAMYWYRQDPGQGLRLIYYSQIVNDFQKGDIAEGYSVSREKKESFPLTVTSAQKNPTAFYLCASSTIRDRGPEQYFGPGTRLTVT.

The V gene is TRBV2, the J gene TRBJ2-1; D perhaps matches TRBD2 (5 bases). The CDR3 has 12 amino acids. The V and J ends lost 1 base and 7 bases respectively, with 5 bases between them. Germline CDR1 and CDR2: SNHLY and FYNNEI. As DNA, the CDR3 is TGTGCCAGCAGTGAAGTAGCGAATGAGCAGTTCTTC. Translation: CASSEVANEQFF.

The chain joins TRBV28 to TRBJ1-3, with D hard to call. Germline V gene data show CDR1 as MDHEN and CDR2 as SYDVKM. The length of the CDR3 is 17 residues. The V and J ends lost 7 bases and 4 bases respectively, with 23 bases between them. The chain's CDR3 is CASISSRAILRGNTIYF. Written as DNA, the CDR3 is TGTGCCAGCATCTCCTCCAGAGCCATCCTGCGGGGAAACACCATATATTTT.

This chain links TRBV19 with TRBJ1-1; no clear D gene. The V gene's germline CDR1 is LNHDA and CDR2 SQIVND (reference sequence). Trimming pared 4 bases from V and 0 bases from J, leaving 15 bases between. The CDR3 is made up of 16 amino acids. The CDR3 DNA is TGTGCCAGTAGTACAAGCGAAGCCACCATGAACACTGAAGCTTTCTTT. It codes for CASSTSEATMNTEAFF.

This clone was picked up one time. The chain is built from TRBV27 and TRBJ2-1; D remains ambiguous. Germline CDR1 and CDR2: MNHEY and SMNVEV (reference sequence). V dropped 0 bases and J dropped 0 bases, with 6 bases sitting between them. The CDR3 has 15 amino acids. The chain's CDR3 is CASSLSRSSYNEQFF. The CDR3, as DNA: TGTGCCAGCAGTTTATCGCGGAGCTCCTACAATGAGCAGTTCTTC.

The V call is TRBV19, the J call TRBJ2-2; TRBD2 agrees at 8 bases. Trimming cost V 3 bases and J 0 bases; bases outside gene matches: 6. The CDR3 covers 17 residues. CDR1 is LNHDA and CDR2 is SQIVND in the germline V gene (reference sequence). CDR3 nucleotides: TGTGCCAGTAGTATCAAGAGAGCGGGAGCGAACACCGGGGAGCTGTTTTTT. This gives the protein CASSIKRAGANTGELFF.

This clone was seen once. The gene calls are TRBV7-9 and TRBJ2-5; D is perhaps TRBD1 or TRBD2 (5 bases each). This CDR3 region has 14 residues. Germline values: CDR1 SEHNR, CDR2 FQNEAQ (reference sequence). Trimming left V 5 bases short and J 3 bases short, with 13 bases between. CDR3 nucleotide sequence: TGTGCCAGCAGCCCACCGGGACCCGAAGAGACCCAGTACTTC. The encoded protein is CASSPPGPEETQYF.

In the case of this clone: One junction end does not reproduce the germline sequence, and a read error may be involved. The chain couples TRBV19 to TRBJ2-2, with 10 bases identical to TRBD2. The CDR3 contains 18 residues. CDR1 is LNHDA, CDR2 SQIVND, per germline (reference sequence). CDR3 loop: CASSPLWLAGENTEELFF. The CDR3 region has the DNA TGTGCCAGTAGTCCACTGTGGCTAGCGGGAGAAAACACCGAGGAGCTGTTTTTT.

The chain uses TRBV2 and TRBJ1-1; 7 bases align to TRBD1. Per germline, CDR1 SNHLY and CDR2 FYNNEI. This CDR3 has 15 residues. Germline trimming cut 7 bases from V and 0 bases from J; bases unmatched to any gene: 8. This CDR3 is CASNGQDGMNTEAFF. The CDR3 nucleotides read TGTGCCAGCAATGGACAGGACGGGATGAACACTGAAGCTTTCTTT.

The chain recombines TRBV4-1 with TRBJ2-1; 9 bases are shared with TRBD2. V lost 2 bases to trimming and J lost 3 bases; unmatched junction nucleotides: 2. The germline CDR1 and CDR2 sequences are MGHRA and YSYEKL. This CDR3 contains 15 residues. Here the CDR3 DNA reads TGCGCCAGCAGCCAACTAGCGGGGCACTACAATGAGCAGTTCTTC. Encoded protein: CASSQLAGHYNEQFF.

On this clone itself: This same CDR3 is encoded by further DNA sequences in the sample. This rearrangement joins TRBV7-9 to TRBJ2-7; D uncertain. Trimming removed 1 base at V and 5 bases at J, with 9 bases between. The CDR3 contains 13 residues. Germline assignment: CDR1 SEHNR and CDR2 FQNEAQ (reference sequence). DNA of the CDR3: TGTGCCAGCAGCTTAGATCGTGATCACGAGCAGTACTTC. Its translation: CASSLDRDHEQYF.

The chain carries TRBV29-1 and TRBJ2-7, with 8 bases lining up with TRBD2. CDR1 and CDR2 from the germline V gene are SQVTM and ANQGSEA. CDR3 length equals 15 residues. V was clipped by 4 bases and J by 3 bases; unmatched bases: 11. CDR3 protein: CSVGPSGGRYYEQYF. In DNA form, the CDR3 reads TGCAGCGTTGGGCCCTCGGGCGGGAGGTACTACGAGCAGTACTTC.

This chain joins TRBV19 and TRBJ1-5; TRBD1 is a possible D gene (5 bases). Looked up from germline, CDR1 is LNHDA and CDR2 is SQIVND (reference sequence). CDR3 size: 17 residues. Between the trimmed V and J ends, which lost 7 bases and 0 bases, there was a span of 19 bases. In DNA, the CDR3 is TGTGCCAGTAAGGGCAGGGAGGCTTCTCCTAGCAATCAGCCCCAGCATTTT. Amino acids: CASKGREASPSNQPQHF.

This rearrangement joins TRBV10-2 to TRBJ1-1; D uncertain. The length of the CDR3 is 14 residues. Deletions cut 0 bases from V and 3 bases from J, with 8 bases between. Per the germline V gene, CDR1 is WSHSY and CDR2 is SAAADI. The CDR3 loop reads CASSESIRDTEAFF. The CDR3 coding sequence is TGCGCCAGCAGTGAGTCGATTCGGGACACTGAAGCTTTCTTT.